These 6 T cell receptor beta chains share one sample of origin, sequenced in a study of T cell changes during pregnancy in multiple sclerosis. Assay: immunoSEQ multiplex PCR; the TCRdb copy retains only in-frame clones and omits some. Of about 86,000 clones in the sample, 91% are singletons; the top ten hold 1.5% to 2%. Sample: peripheral blood, taken in the first trimester of pregnancy. The source is a female donor in good health, enrolled as a control in a pregnancy study.

The rearrangement uses TRBV7-2 and TRBJ1-1; no reliable D call. The length of the CDR3 is 13 residues. The germline V gene encodes CDR1 SGHTA and CDR2 FQGNSA. V gave up 3 bases and J gave up 4 bases, with 9 bases separating them. The CDR3 DNA reads TGTGCCAGCAGCTTCGGGGAGCGCACTGAAGCTTTCTTT. Its translation is CASSFGERTEAFF.

The chain employs TRBV4-3 and TRBJ1-1; TRBD1 aligns across 9 bases. Trimming removed 5 bases from V and 1 base from J; junction bases left unmatched: 11. The germline V gene encodes CDR1 LGHNA and CDR2 YSLEER. The CDR3 runs 17 residues. The CDR3 is CASSSEQGAKGNTEAFF. The CDR3 bases are TGCGCCAGCAGCTCGGAACAGGGGGCGAAAGGGAACACTGAAGCTTTCTTT.

The CDR3: CASSQDRVSAKNIQYF. The DNA of the CDR3 is TGCGCCAGCAGCCAAGATCGGGTTTCGGCCAAAAACATTCAGTACTTC. The genes are TRBV4-3 and TRBJ2-4; D gene unclear. V was pared by 0 bases and J by 1 base, with 10 bases between. Germline assignment: CDR1 LGHNA and CDR2 YSLEER. CDR3 size: 16 residues.

V is TRBV27 and J is TRBJ1-2; tentative D call: TRBD1 (6 bases). CDR3 length equals 13 residues. The ends were cut back, 5 bases at V and 7 bases at J, with 14 bases in the middle. CDR1 and CDR2 from the germline V gene are MNHEY and SMNVEV (reference sequence). CDR3 protein: CASSVRDTGGYTF. CDR3 sequence (DNA): TGTGCCAGCAGTGTCCGGGACACCGGTGGCTACACCTTC.

The V and J genes are TRBV11-2 and TRBJ2-5, with TRBD1 matching over 9 bases. This CDR3 has 16 amino acids. The germline CDR1 and CDR2 sequences are SGHAT and FQNNGV. The junction had 11 bases not matched to a gene; V was cut back by 5 bases and J by 4 bases. CDR3 nucleotides: TGTGCCAGCAGCCTTCTCTGGGGGACAGGGCGAGAGACCCAGTACTTC. Amino acids: CASSLLWGTGRETQYF.

This sequence joins TRBV5-4 and TRBJ1-2; D gene ambiguous. V was cut by 4 bases and J by 0 bases, with 7 bases left in between. Germline CDR1 SGHNT, CDR2 YYREEE (reference sequence). CDR3 size: 13 residues. Here the CDR3 DNA reads TGTGCCAGCAGCCCGTCCTCTAACTATGGCTACACCTTC. Protein: CASSPSSNYGYTF.